The clone carrying this T cell receptor beta chain was counted between two and nine times. What it recognizes is unknown. The data were taken from a study of cytomegalovirus exposure and HLA in healthy donors. Study-wide results and caveats: In an earlier analysis, productive rearrangement rates for most beta V segments clustered near 87% or 30%. Later, an analysis showed that TCR beta chains associated with HLA were more clonally expanded than others that were equally common.

Both 60 Vbeta primers and 13 Jbeta primers went into the PCR. In the original analysis: Counted up in a later analysis, unique TCR beta chains came to approximately 83 million, with some 11 million shared. Assay used: immunoSEQ multiplex PCR; TCRdb lists only in-frame clones, some missing. Clone size and V and J calls were adopted from that table, with D and trimming inferred from the DNA. This table has 70,000 to 90,000 clones, around three fifths appearing once. The CDR3 contains 14 residues. With V trimmed by 6 bases and J by 4 bases, 6 bases remained unmatched. Germline loops: CDR1 SGHTS, CDR2 YDEGEE.

This chain links TRBV5-8 with TRBJ1-3, with 8 bases aligning to TRBD1. The sequencing sample was made of PBMCs. The clonotype comes from a woman in her thirties or forties in good health and CMV-seropositive. CDR3: CASTGTGGGNTIYF. Written as DNA, the CDR3 is TGTGCCAGCACCGGGACAGGAGGAGGAAACACCATATATTTT. The entire variable domain, with the rest obtained from reference TRBV5-8 and TRBJ1-3, is as follows: EAGVTQSPTHLIKTRGQQATLRCSPISGHTSVYWYQQALGLGLQFLLWYDEGEERNRGNFPPRFSGRQFPNYSSELNVNALELEDSALYLCASTGTGGGNTIYFGEGSWLTVV.